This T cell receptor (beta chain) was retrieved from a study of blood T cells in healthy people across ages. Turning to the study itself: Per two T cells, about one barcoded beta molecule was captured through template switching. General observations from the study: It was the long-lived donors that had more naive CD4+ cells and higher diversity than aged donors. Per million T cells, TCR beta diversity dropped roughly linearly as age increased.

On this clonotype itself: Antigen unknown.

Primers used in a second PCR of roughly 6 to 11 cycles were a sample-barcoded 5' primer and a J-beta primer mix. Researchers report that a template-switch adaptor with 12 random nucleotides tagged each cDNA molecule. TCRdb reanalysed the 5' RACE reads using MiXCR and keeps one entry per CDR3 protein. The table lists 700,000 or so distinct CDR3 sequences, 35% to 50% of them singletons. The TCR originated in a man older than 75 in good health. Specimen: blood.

CDR3 sequence: CASSERTFTYEQYF. In DNA, the CDR3 is TGTGCCAGTTCCGAACGGACCTTTACCTACGAGCAGTACTTC. The V and J genes are TRBV18 and TRBJ2-7; D is unclear. Germline assignment: CDR1 KGHSH and CDR2 LQKENI. The length of the CDR3 is 14 residues. Trimming left V 9 bases short and J 2 bases short, with 17 bases between.